This TCR beta chain was retrieved from a study of CD8+ T cells in alopecia areata. Following extraction, RNA underwent reverse transcription to cDNA, which served as the sequencing template. Produced via immunoSEQ multiplex PCR; TCRdb's table is partial and in-frame only. Of 130,000 to 150,000 clones in the sample, 80% to 90% were seen once. The V segment lost 6 bases and the J segment 2 bases; nucleotides outside the gene matches: 13. This CDR3 region has 18 residues. CDR1 is SGHTA, CDR2 FQGNSA, per germline. The treatment: oral pan-JAK inhibitor, 5-10 mg twice daily. The chain carries TRBV7-2 and TRBJ2-3, with 11 bases lining up with TRBD2. The sample consisted of CD8+ T cells sorted from blood, taken at week 4, from a patient treated with tofacitinib. The receptor's source is a human donor with alopecia areata. CDR3: CASRPSASGGPNTDTQYF. The CDR3, as DNA: TGTGCCAGCAGGCCGTCCGCTAGCGGGGGGCCTAACACAGATACGCAGTATTTT.